The source of this TCR beta chain is a study of blood T cell repertoires in COVID-19. Study in general: Samples taken during acute and convalescent COVID-19 were collected in the United States, Italy and Spain.

Per germline, CDR1 SNHLY and CDR2 FYNNEI. Trimming shortened V by 7 bases and J by 7 bases, and 10 bases separated the two germline ends. The CDR3 extends over 12 amino acids. The method was immunoSEQ multiplex PCR; TCRdb's version includes in-frame clones alone and lacks a portion of them. The sample carries about 80,000 clones, approximately 76% recorded once. This clonotype was obtained from a man aged 65 to 85 with active or convalescent COVID-19. The chain recombines TRBV2 with TRBJ2-2, with a possible D match to TRBD1 (6 bases). Sequenced input: peripheral blood. The CDR3 DNA follows: TGTGCCAGCAAGGGGGACGGCGGGGAGCTGTTTTTT. Amino acids: CASKGDGGELFF. Full variable domain (outside the CDR3, taken from reference TRBV2 and TRBJ2-2): EPEVTQTPSHQVTQMGQEVILRCVPISNHLYFYWYRQILGQKVEFLVSFYNNEISEKSEIFDDQFSVERPDGSNFTLKIRSTKLEDSAMYFCASKGDGGELFFGEGSRLTVL.